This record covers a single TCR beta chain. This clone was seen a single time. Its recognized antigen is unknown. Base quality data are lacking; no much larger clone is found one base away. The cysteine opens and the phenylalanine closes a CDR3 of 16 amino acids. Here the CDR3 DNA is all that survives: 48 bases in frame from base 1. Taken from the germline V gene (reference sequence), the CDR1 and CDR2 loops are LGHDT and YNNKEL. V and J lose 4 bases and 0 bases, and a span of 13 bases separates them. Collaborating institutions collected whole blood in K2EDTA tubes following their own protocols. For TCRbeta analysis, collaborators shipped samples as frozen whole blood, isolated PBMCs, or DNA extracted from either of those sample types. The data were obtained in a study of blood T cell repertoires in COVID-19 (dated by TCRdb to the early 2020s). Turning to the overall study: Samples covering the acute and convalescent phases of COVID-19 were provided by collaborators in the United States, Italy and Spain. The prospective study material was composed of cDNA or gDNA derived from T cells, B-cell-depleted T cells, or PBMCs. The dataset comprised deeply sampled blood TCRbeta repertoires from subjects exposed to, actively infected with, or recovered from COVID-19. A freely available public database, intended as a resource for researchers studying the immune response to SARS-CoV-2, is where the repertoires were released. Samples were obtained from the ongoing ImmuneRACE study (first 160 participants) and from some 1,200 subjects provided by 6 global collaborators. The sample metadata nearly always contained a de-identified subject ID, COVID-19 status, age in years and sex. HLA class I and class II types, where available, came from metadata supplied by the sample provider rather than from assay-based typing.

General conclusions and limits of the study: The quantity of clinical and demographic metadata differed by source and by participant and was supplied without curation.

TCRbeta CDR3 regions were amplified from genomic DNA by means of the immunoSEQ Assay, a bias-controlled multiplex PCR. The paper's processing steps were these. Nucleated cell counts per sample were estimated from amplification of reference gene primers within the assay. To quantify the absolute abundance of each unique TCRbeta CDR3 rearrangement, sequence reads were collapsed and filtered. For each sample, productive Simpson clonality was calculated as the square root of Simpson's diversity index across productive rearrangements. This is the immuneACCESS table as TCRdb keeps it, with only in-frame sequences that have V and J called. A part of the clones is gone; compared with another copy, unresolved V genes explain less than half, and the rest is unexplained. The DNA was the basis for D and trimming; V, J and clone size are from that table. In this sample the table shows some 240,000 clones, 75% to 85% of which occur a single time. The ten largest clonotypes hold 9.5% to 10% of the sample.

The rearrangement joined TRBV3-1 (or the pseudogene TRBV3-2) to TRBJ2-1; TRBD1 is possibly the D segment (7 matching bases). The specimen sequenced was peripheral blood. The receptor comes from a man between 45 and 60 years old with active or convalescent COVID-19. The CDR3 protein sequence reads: CASSRPGGSSYNEQFF. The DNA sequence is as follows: TGTGCCAGCAGCCGACCAGGGGGGAGCTCCTACAATGAGCAGTTCTTC.